This T cell receptor beta chain was identified during a study of beta chain features in type 1 diabetes. The authors reverse transcribed all of the isolated RNA, so sequencing captured expressed TCRB transcripts. Libraries were prepared by immunoSEQ multiplex PCR; TCRdb keeps only in-frame clonotypes and omits some of them. The sample records some 150,000 clones, around a tenth being singletons. This clone occurred a few times. Its antigen is undetermined. The study, taken as a whole, reports: Shortening that was moderate but significant affected the TCRB CDR3s of Type 1 diabetes patients in all four CD4+ subsets.

Per germline, CDR1 SGDLS and CDR2 YYNGEE. The CDR3 sequence is 15 residues long. V was cut by 7 bases and J by 4 bases, with 20 bases left in between. A single heparinised draw of about 120 mL on average was taken per donor. Sequences were obtained from central memory CD4+ T cells from blood. The TCR originated in a man aged 18 to 30 in good health. The gene calls are TRBV9 and TRBJ1-2; possible D gene TRBD1, 6 bases. In DNA form, the CDR3 reads TGTGCCAGCGGTGCGGGTCCAGGGGATCGCTATGGCTACACCTTC. As protein: CASGAGPGDRYGYTF.